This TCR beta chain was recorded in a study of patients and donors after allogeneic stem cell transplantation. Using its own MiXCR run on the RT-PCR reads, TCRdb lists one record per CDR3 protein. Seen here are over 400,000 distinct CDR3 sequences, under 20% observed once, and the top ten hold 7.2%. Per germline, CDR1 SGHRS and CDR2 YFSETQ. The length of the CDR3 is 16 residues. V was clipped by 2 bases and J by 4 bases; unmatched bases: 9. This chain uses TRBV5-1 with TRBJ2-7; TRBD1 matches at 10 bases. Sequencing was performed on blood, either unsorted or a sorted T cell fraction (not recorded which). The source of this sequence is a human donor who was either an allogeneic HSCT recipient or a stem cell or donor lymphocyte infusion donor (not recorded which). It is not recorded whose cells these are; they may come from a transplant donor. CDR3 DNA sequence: TGCGCCAGCAGCTTACCGGGACAGGGGCCGGGGTACGAGCAGTACTTC. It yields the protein CASSLPGQGPGYEQYF.